One T cell receptor beta chain is described in this entry. These data are taken from a study of shared clonotypes between healthy human individuals. The CDR3 is made up of 15 amino acids. Looked up from germline, CDR1 is MGHRA and CDR2 is YSYEKL. V dropped 0 bases and J dropped 4 bases, with 9 bases sitting between them. Authors' analysis steps: Filtering differed for immunoSEQ, which gave only junction sequences without quality scores. The protocol was immunoSEQ multiplex PCR, while the TCRdb copy is restricted to in-frame clones and leaves out a portion. D and trimming were read from the DNA, whereas the V and J calls and clone size are those reported in that table. The sample includes some 1 million clones, 60% to 80% of them seen just once.

Sequences were obtained from memory CD4+ T cells sorted from blood. Subset defined: CD45RA-negative fraction. The chain is built from TRBV4-1 and TRBJ2-2, with D possibly being TRBD1 (5 bases). This receptor was identified in a man younger than 35 in good health. In DNA, the CDR3 is TGCGCCAGCAGCCAAGATGCGACAGTCACCGGGGAGCTGTTTTTT. It yields the protein CASSQDATVTGELFF.